The rows below give T cell receptor beta chains drawn from one sample of a study of monozygotic twins with inflammatory bowel disease. From the 5' RACE reads, TCRdb lists one entry per CDR3 protein and no DNA. The sample table includes 110,000 to 150,000 distinct CDR3 sequences. Sequenced sample: blood. The source is a human donor with ulcerative colitis or Crohn's disease, or a healthy co-twin of an affected twin (not recorded which). Each CDR3 is given with its conserved first and last residue. For some rows the clone size is stated as once, few or many, or as a class when expanded; others skip it.

size	V	J	CDR3
.	TRBV7-9	TRBJ2-1	CASSSPLVNEQFF
.	TRBV12-3/TRBV12-4	TRBJ2-7	CASSLRTSGPSYEQYF
.	TRBV5-1	TRBJ2-2	CASSFTTNTGELFF
.	TRBV20-1	TRBJ2-3	CSATPGLAGVLDTQYF
.	TRBV2	TRBJ2-5	CASSEADQTQYF
.	TRBV27	TRBJ1-5	CASSFSRGTNQPQHF
.	TRBV12-3/TRBV12-4	TRBJ2-7	CACRLAGTYEQYF
.	TRBV20-1	TRBJ2-6	CSARETGVQGGANVLTF
medium-sized	TRBV20-1	TRBJ2-2	CSVSRTGNTGELFF
.	TRBV5-1	TRBJ2-5	CASSRTGLGASETQYF
.	TRBV20-1	TRBJ2-2	CSAREEINGELFF
.	TRBV7-2	TRBJ1-2	CASSLIPEANYGYTF
.	TRBV5-1	TRBJ1-1	CASSSESGGVLNTEAFF
.	TRBV24-1	TRBJ2-1	CATSIRGSGNEQFF
.	TRBV5-1	TRBJ2-5	CASSLAPGVETQCF